This T cell receptor beta chain was identified in a study of T cell responses to AZD1222 COVID-19 vaccine. Germline values: CDR1 SGHVS, CDR2 FNYEAQ. V was trimmed by 3 bases and J by 0 bases, leaving 12 bases between them. This CDR3 has 15 amino acids. The data were produced by immunoSEQ multiplex PCR, yet TCRdb's version contains in-frame clones alone and is incomplete. This sample yields roughly 100,000 clones, of which roughly 87% are seen a single time; approximately 45% belongs to the top ten. Second-dose intervals near 4 or 12 weeks were combined. Details on this clone: Antigen unknown.

Overall study results and limits: Donors skewed white British and female; clonal diversity was possibly underestimated. Spike regions recognized by vaccine-associated CD4 TCRs spanned the protein, led by 160-218 and 743-854. Only a handful of individuals given AZD1222 were seropositive at baseline.

The source material was peripheral blood, sampled 28 days after the second AZD1222 dose. The TCR comes from an adult who received the AZD1222 COVID-19 vaccine. This sequence joins TRBV7-6 and TRBJ2-7; D possibly uses TRBD1 or TRBD2 (5 bases each). The CDR3 protein is CASSLGVINSYEQYF. For the CDR3, the DNA is TGTGCCAGCAGCTTGGGGGTGATAAACTCCTACGAGCAGTACTTC.